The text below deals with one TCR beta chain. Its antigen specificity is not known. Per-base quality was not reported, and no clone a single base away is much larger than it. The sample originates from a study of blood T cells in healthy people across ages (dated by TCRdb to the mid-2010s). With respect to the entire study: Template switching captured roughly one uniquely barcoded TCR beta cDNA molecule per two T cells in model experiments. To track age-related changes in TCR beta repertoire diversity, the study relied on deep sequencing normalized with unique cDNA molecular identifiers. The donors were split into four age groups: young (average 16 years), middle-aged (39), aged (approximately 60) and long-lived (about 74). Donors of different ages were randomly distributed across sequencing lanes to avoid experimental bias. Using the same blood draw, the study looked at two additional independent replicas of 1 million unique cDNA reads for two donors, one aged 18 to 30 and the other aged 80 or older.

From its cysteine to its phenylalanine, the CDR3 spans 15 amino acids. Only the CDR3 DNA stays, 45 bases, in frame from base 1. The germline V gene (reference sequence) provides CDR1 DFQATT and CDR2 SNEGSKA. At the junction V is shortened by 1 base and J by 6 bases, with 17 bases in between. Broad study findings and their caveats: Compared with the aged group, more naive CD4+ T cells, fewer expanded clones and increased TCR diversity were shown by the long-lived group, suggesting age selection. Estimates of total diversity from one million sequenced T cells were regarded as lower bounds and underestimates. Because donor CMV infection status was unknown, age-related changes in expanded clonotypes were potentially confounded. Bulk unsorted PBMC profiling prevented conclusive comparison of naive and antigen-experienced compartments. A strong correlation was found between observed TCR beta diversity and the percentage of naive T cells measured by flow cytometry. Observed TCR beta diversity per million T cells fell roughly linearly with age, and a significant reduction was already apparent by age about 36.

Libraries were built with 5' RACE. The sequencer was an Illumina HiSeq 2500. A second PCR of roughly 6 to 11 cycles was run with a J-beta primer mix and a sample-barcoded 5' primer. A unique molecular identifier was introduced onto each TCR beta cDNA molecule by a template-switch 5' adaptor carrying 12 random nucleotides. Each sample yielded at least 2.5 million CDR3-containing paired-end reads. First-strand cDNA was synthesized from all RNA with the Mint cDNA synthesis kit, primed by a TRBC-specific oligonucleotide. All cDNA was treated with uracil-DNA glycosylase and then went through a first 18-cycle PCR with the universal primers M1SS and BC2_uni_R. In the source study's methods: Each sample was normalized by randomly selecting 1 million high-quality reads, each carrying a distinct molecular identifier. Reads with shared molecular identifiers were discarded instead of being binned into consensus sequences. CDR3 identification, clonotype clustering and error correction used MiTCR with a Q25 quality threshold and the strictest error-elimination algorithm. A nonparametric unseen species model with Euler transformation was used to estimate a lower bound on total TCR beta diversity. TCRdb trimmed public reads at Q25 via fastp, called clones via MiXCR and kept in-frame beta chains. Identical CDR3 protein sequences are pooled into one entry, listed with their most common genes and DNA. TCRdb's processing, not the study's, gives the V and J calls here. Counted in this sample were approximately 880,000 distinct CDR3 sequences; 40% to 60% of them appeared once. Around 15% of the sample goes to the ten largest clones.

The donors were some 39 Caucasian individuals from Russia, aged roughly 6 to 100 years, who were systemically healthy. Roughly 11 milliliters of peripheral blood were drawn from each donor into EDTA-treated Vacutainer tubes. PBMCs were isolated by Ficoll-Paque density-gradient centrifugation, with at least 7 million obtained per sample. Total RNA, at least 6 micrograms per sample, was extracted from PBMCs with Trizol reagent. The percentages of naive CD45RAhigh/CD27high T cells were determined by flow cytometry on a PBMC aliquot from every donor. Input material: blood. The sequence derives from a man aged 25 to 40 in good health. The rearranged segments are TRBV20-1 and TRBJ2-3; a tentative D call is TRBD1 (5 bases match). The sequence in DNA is TGCAGTGCTAGAGTGGGGTCGGGCAGGGCGGATACGCAGTATTTT. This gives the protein CSARVGSGRADTQYF.